Listed below are T cell receptor beta chains from one sample, sequenced in a study of T-cell memory formation after mild COVID-19. TCRdb itself ran the 5' RACE reads through MiXCR, one entry per CDR3 protein. This table holds around 340,000 distinct CDR3 sequences, roughly 21% found once. Sequenced: PBMCs or a T cell subset sorted from them (not recorded which). These receptors were taken from an adult woman who had mild COVID-19 (a few samples of this study predate the infection). Cell type and time point are not known. Both conserved end residues are part of each CDR3. The D gene is left open where the match is weak. A row's size may be missing; if present it is once, few, many or a size class.

NA	NA	TRBJ1-1	TRBV20-1	TGCAGTGCTAGAGTACCAGGATTGAACACTGAAGCTTTCTTT	CSARVPGLNTEAFF
TRBD1	NA	TRBJ2-1	TRBV12-3/TRBV12-4	TGTGCCAGCATCCCCCTCGGGACAGGGTTCGATGAGCAGTTCTTC	CASIPLGTGFDEQFF
NA	many	TRBJ1-2	TRBV7-8	TGTGCCAGCAGCGGGAGGATCGGAGGCTACACCTTC	CASSGRIGGYTF
NA	NA	TRBJ1-1	TRBV6-2/TRBV6-3	TGTGCCAGCAGACGACAGGCTGAAGCTTTCTTT	CASRRQAEAFF
NA	few	TRBJ1-1	TRBV4-2	TGTGCCAGCAGCCAAGATCTGGGGCAGCCCATGAACACTGAAGCTTTCTTT	CASSQDLGQPMNTEAFF
NA	few	TRBJ2-6	TRBV11-1	TGTGCCAGCAGCTGGGGAAAATCTGGGGCCAACGTCCTGACTTTC	CASSWGKSGANVLTF
TRBD1	NA	TRBJ1-2	TRBV19	TGTGCCAGTAACGACAGGGGGCCGCTTGGCTACACCTTC	CASNDRGPLGYTF
NA	few	TRBJ1-4	TRBV5-6	TGTGCCAGCAGCTTGTGGAATCACGAAAAACTGTTTTTT	CASSLWNHEKLFF
TRBD2	NA	TRBJ2-3	TRBV3-1	TGTGCCAGCAGCCAAGCTCTGGCCGGGACTAGCGGATTAGATACGCAGTATTTT	CASSQALAGTSGLDTQYF
NA	NA	TRBJ2-1	TRBV7-9	TGTGCCAGCAGCCAAGACCGGTCTAGGCGGATAGTCGCCAATGAGCAGTTCTTC	CASSQDRSRRIVANEQFF
NA	NA	TRBJ1-6	TRBV12-3/TRBV12-4	TGTGCCAGCAGTCGTCAGGGTGGAGGTAATTCACCCCTCCACTTT	CASSRQGGGNSPLHF
NA	NA	TRBJ2-5	TRBV15	TGTGCCACGAGCACGTCAGGGTCTTGGGAGACCCAGTACTTC	CATSTSGSWETQYF
TRBD1	NA	TRBJ2-1	TRBV25-1	TGTGCCAGCAGTGAGGGCAGGGGGACAAATGAGCAGTTCTTC	CASSEGRGTNEQFF
TRBD1	few	TRBJ2-7	TRBV15	TGTGCCACCAGCAGAGCTGACAGGGATCTCCACGAGCAGTACTTC	CATSRADRDLHEQYF
TRBD2	NA	TRBJ2-1	TRBV11-2	TGTGCCAGCAGCTTAGATATAATTCTAGCGGAGGGGTGTGAGCAGTTCTTC	CASSLDIILAEGCEQFF
TRBD2	few	TRBJ2-1	TRBV7-2	TGTGCCAGCAGTTCAGAGGGGGCTAGCGGGATCAATGAGCAGTTCTTC	CASSSEGASGINEQFF
NA	NA	TRBJ2-7	TRBV20-1	TGCAGTGCTAGAGATGGCCGGGTCTCCTACGAGCAGTACTTC	CSARDGRVSYEQYF
TRBD2	many	TRBJ2-4	TRBV12-3/TRBV12-4	TGTGCCAGCAGTTTCGGGAGGGGAAACAAAAACATTCAGTACTTC	CASSFGRGNKNIQYF
TRBD2	once	TRBJ2-1	TRBV5-1	TGCGCCAGCAGCTTGGTTCCTAGCGGGGACTCCTACAATGAGCAGTTCTTC	CASSLVPSGDSYNEQFF
NA	NA	TRBJ1-2	TRBV27	TGTGCCAGCAGTTTCAACAGGGTTGCAGGGGTGTATGGCTACACCTTC	CASSFNRVAGVYGYTF
NA	NA	TRBJ1-4	TRBV7-9	TGTGCCAGCAGCTTGGTTGGTGAAAAACTGTTTTTT	CASSLVGEKLFF
NA	many	TRBJ1-4	TRBV9	TGTGCCAGCAGCTCCACCCCGGACAGTGGTGAAAAACTGTTTTTT	CASSSTPDSGEKLFF
NA	NA	TRBJ1-1	TRBV5-1	TGCGCCAGCAGCTGGCGAGGGGGGAACACTGAAGCTTTCTTT	CASSWRGGNTEAFF
TRBD1	many	TRBJ2-1	TRBV7-2	TGTGCCAGCAGCCTTCATGGAGCGGGACAGGGTAACAATGAGCAGTTCTTC	CASSLHGAGQGNNEQFF
NA	NA	TRBJ2-7	TRBV5-1	TGCGCCAGCATAGATCGTGGGAGTTACGAGCAGTACTTC	CASIDRGSYEQYF
NA	many	TRBJ2-1	TRBV7-8	TGTGCCAGCAGCTCCTACGAGTTTGGGGAGCAGTTCTTC	CASSSYEFGEQFF
TRBD1	few	TRBJ1-1	TRBV5-1	TGCGCCAGCAGCAGACAGGACAGGGGCACTGAAGCTTTCTTT	CASSRQDRGTEAFF
TRBD2	many	TRBJ2-3	TRBV6-2/TRBV6-3	TGTGCCAGCAGCCCGACAGCGGGGGGTACAGATACGCAGTATTTT	CASSPTAGGTDTQYF
TRBD1	NA	TRBJ1-1	TRBV5-1	TGCGCCAGCAGCTTAATAGGGGGCAAGCCCGACACTGAAGCTTTCTTT	CASSLIGGKPDTEAFF
NA	few	TRBJ1-3	TRBV9	TGTGCCAGCAGCTCTTTCGGGATCTCTGGAAACACCATATATTTT	CASSSFGISGNTIYF
TRBD1	NA	TRBJ2-7	TRBV25-1	TGTGCCAGCAGTGAAGGACAGGGTCCTTCCTACGAGCAGTACTTC	CASSEGQGPSYEQYF
TRBD1	few	TRBJ1-2	TRBV6-1	TGTGCCAGCAGTGGTGACAGGGGCTTTGGTGGCTACACCTTC	CASSGDRGFGGYTF
NA	NA	TRBJ1-6	TRBV6-5	TGTGCCAGCAGTTACGGCAGAGGAGGCAATTCACCCCTCCACTTT	CASSYGRGGNSPLHF
NA	once	TRBJ2-1	TRBV11-3	TGTGCCAGCAGCTTAGAGACCGTAGCGGACTACAATGAGCAGTTCTTC	CASSLETVADYNEQFF
NA	NA	TRBJ2-2	TRBV6-5	TGTGCCAGCAGCAGGGGAAGGACCGGGGAGCTGTTTTTT	CASSRGRTGELFF
NA	few	TRBJ2-7	TRBV7-9	TGTGCCAGCAGCTTAGGGGGTGGAGGAACCTACGAGCAGTACTTC	CASSLGGGGTYEQYF
NA	few	TRBJ2-3	TRBV7-9	TGTGCCAGCAGCTCGGCTGGGGGTGGTTCAGATACGCAGTATTTT	CASSSAGGGSDTQYF
TRBD1	few	TRBJ2-3	TRBV5-1	TGCGCCAGCAGCTCATGGCACGGGACAGAAAGCACAGATACGCAGTATTTT	CASSSWHGTESTDTQYF
NA	many	TRBJ1-3	TRBV7-2	TGTGCCAGCAGCTCCTTCGGGCAAGACACCATATATTTT	CASSSFGQDTIYF
NA	NA	TRBJ1-5	TRBV27	TGTGCCAGCAGTTTATTTCAGGGAGGCAATCAGCCCCAGCATTTT	CASSLFQGGNQPQHF
NA	few	TRBJ1-1	TRBV12-3/TRBV12-4	TGTGCCAGCAGCCCCCAGGTGCGCCCCACTGAAGCTTTCTTT	CASSPQVRPTEAFF
NA	few	TRBJ2-5	TRBV9	TGTGCCAGCAGCCTTCATGGGGAGACCCAGTACTTC	CASSLHGETQYF
NA	few	TRBJ2-3	TRBV24-1	TGTGCCACCAGTCCTCAAGGAGCGGATACGCAGTATTTT	CATSPQGADTQYF
NA	NA	TRBJ2-1	TRBV7-9	TGTGCCAGCAGCTTAGCAGTGTTGCGGGAAATAACTCTGGATGAGCAGTTCTTC	CASSLAVLREITLDEQFF
NA	NA	TRBJ1-1	TRBV6-2/TRBV6-3	TGTGCCAGCAGTTACGGTCGATCAGGGTGGAACACTGAAGCTTTCTTT	CASSYGRSGWNTEAFF
TRBD1	NA	TRBJ2-1	TRBV18	TGTGCCAGCTCACCACGGCAGGGGGATAATGAGCAGTTCTTC	CASSPRQGDNEQFF
NA	few	TRBJ1-1	TRBV27	TGTGCCAGCAGCCCAGATCGTAGTGAAGCTTTCTTT	CASSPDRSEAFF
NA	NA	TRBJ1-1	TRBV20-1	TGCAGTGCTAGAGATTCCTCGCAGGCGAACACTGAAGCTTTCTTT	CSARDSSQANTEAFF
NA	NA	TRBJ1-1	TRBV10-3	TGTGCCATCAGTGATGAGGGGAACACTGAAGCTTTCTTT	CAISDEGNTEAFF
NA	few	TRBJ1-2	TRBV7-2	TGTGCCAGCAGCTTAGGGGCATCTCAGGCTTACTATGGCTACACCTTC	CASSLGASQAYYGYTF